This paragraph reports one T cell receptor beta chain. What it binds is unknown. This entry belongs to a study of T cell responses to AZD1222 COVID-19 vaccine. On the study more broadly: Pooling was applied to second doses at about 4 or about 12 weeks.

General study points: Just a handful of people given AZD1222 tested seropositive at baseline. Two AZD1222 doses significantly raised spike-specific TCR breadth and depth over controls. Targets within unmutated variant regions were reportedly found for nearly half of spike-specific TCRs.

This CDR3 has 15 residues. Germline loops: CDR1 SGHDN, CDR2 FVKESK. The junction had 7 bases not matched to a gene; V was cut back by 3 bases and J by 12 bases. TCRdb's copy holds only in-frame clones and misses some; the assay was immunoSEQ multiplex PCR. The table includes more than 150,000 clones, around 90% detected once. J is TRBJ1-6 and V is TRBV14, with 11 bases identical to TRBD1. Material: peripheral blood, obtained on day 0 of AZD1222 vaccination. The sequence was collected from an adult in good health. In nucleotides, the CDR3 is TGTGCCAGCAGCCAGGGACAGGGGGGCAATCTACCCCTCCACTTT. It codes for CASSQGQGGNLPLHF. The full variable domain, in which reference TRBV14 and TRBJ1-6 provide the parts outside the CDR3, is EAGVTQFPSHSVIEKGQTVTLRCDPISGHDNLYWYRRVMGKEIKFLLHFVKESKQDESGMPNNRFLAERTGGTYSTLKVQPAELEDSGVYFCASSQGQGGNLPLHFGNGTRLTVT.